The clone carrying this T cell receptor beta chain was picked up a small number of times. What it recognizes is unknown. The sample originates from a study of regulatory T cells in long-lasting Graves disease. As for the study in general: Graves' patients who were just diagnosed had used antithyroid drugs for under 3 months.

The time point here: newly diagnosed GD, antithyroid drugs for less than 3 months. RNA isolated from PBMCs was used to make the TCR library. With iRepertoire HTBI primers and Arm-PCR of CDR3 regions, TCR beta libraries were built. MiXCR, applied by TCRdb to the multiplex PCR reads, yields one record per CDR3 protein. The sample lists under 450,000 distinct CDR3 sequences; about 12% were seen once. Findings and limits, study-wide: The study found persistent patients shared more public clonotypes (roughly 3,000) than new patients (over 900). Reduced TCR diversity was observed in persistent Graves' patients versus newly diagnosed patients. Accuracy could have been hurt by small sample size.

This sample also appeared in a second study, on T cells in Graves' hyperthyroidism and ophthalmopathy.

The TCR comes from a woman aged 18-30 years with Graves disease. The sequenced sample was peripheral blood mononuclear cells (PBMCs), obtained at new diagnosis, from a patient treated with antithyroid drugs.

In DNA, the CDR3 is TGTGCCAGCAGCGCTCGGTGGGTGAGTGATGAGCAGTTCTTC. Its translation: CASSARWVSDEQFF. The chain joins TRBV9 to TRBJ2-1; D unclear. Germline V gene lookup returns CDR1 SGDLS and CDR2 YYNGEE. This CDR3 region has 14 residues. Deletions cut 3 bases from V and 8 bases from J, with 15 bases between. The variable domain in full, with the rest retrieved from reference TRBV9 and TRBJ2-1, is DSGVTQTPKHLITATGQRVTLRCSPRSGDLSVYWYQQSLDQGLQFLIQYYNGEERAKGNILERFSAQQFPDLHSELNLSSLELGDSALYFCASSARWVSDEQFFGPGTRLTVL.